This is a list of T cell receptor beta chains from one sample in a study of blood T cell repertoires in COVID-19. Libraries were prepared by immunoSEQ multiplex PCR; TCRdb keeps only in-frame clonotypes and omits some of them. Among roughly 220,000 clones, approximately 80% were seen once, and the ten largest hold around 16%. Material for sequencing was PBMCs or T cells enriched from blood (not recorded which). Every receptor here comes from a man aged 40-50 years who had recovered from COVID-19. Both conserved end residues are part of each CDR3. The D gene is left open where the match is weak. Some rows mark clone size as missing; the rest say once, few, many or name a class of expanded clone.

j_gene | v_gene | abundance | d_gene | CDR3nt | CDR3aa
TRBJ1-3 | TRBV7-2 | NA | TRBD1 | TGTGCCAGCAGCTTTTCTAGGGGGCTATCTGGAAACACCATATATTTT | CASSFSRGLSGNTIYF
TRBJ2-7 | TRBV30 | NA | TRBD2 | TGTGCCTGGGGGCGGGGGGTCTCCTACGAGCAGTACTTC | CAWGRGVSYEQYF
TRBJ1-5 | TRBV4-2 | NA | TRBD1 | TGTGCCAGCAGCCAAGAGGACAGGGGAGTTCAGCCCCAGCATTTT | CASSQEDRGVQPQHF
TRBJ2-1 | TRBV9 | NA | TRBD2 | TGTGCCAGCAGCGAGACCCTGGGACTAGCGGGAGCCCCTGAGCAGTTCTTC | CASSETLGLAGAPEQFF
TRBJ2-3 | TRBV10-3 | NA | NA | TGTGCCATCAGTGAGGGACTGCAGACTAGCACAGATACGCAGTATTTT | CAISEGLQTSTDTQYF
TRBJ1-1 | TRBV5-1 | NA | NA | TGCGCCAGCAGATTCACAGGTTCGAACACTGAAGCTTTCTTT | CASRFTGSNTEAFF
TRBJ2-7 | TRBV5-1 | NA | NA | TGCGCCAGCAGCCTCGGCGAGAGGGTACTTTACGAGCAGTACTTC | CASSLGERVLYEQYF
TRBJ1-1 | TRBV29-1 | NA | NA | TGCAGCGTGGGAGCGAACACTGAAGCTTTCTTT | CSVGANTEAFF
TRBJ1-3 | TRBV7-7 | NA | TRBD1 | TGTGCCAGCAGCTTAGTGAGAGGACAGGGAACTGGAAACACCATATATTTT | CASSLVRGQGTGNTIYF
TRBJ1-3 | TRBV4-1 | NA | NA | TGCGCCAGCAGCCAAGTGGTCTCTGGGCTATCTGGAAACACCATATATTTT | CASSQVVSGLSGNTIYF
TRBJ1-1 | TRBV5-1 | once | NA | TGCGCCAGCAGCTTGTTCAACATATTAAGTGAAGCTTTCTTT | CASSLFNILSEAFF
TRBJ1-1 | TRBV9 | NA | NA | TGTGCCAGCAGCGTATGGAGTGGGGCATACACTGAAGCTTTCTTT | CASSVWSGAYTEAFF
TRBJ2-1 | TRBV2 | NA | TRBD2 | TGTGCCAGCAGCGAAAGCGGGAGGGCCTGGAATGAGCAGTTCTTC | CASSESGRAWNEQFF
TRBJ1-2 | TRBV12-3/TRBV12-4 | NA | TRBD1 | TGTGCCAGCAGGCCAGACAGGGTTCGCGGCTACACCTTC | CASRPDRVRGYTF
TRBJ1-2 | TRBV30 | once | NA | TGTGCCTGGAGTGTAACATTTAACTATGGCTACACCTTC | CAWSVTFNYGYTF
TRBJ1-3 | TRBV4-1 | NA | TRBD1 | TGCGCCAGCAGCCAGACCGGGACAGGGGGCACTGGAAACACCATATATTTT | CASSQTGTGGTGNTIYF
TRBJ2-2 | TRBV19 | NA | NA | TGTGCCAGTAGTCGGAACAGCCTGAACACCGGGGAGCTGTTTTTT | CASSRNSLNTGELFF
TRBJ1-1 | TRBV7-8 | NA | NA | TGTGCCAGCAGTGCGGACTTGAACACTGAAGCTTTCTTT | CASSADLNTEAFF
TRBJ1-2 | TRBV6-5 | NA | NA | TGTGCCAGCAGTTTCAATATCCTGACAGCTGACTATGGCTACACCTTC | CASSFNILTADYGYTF
TRBJ2-5 | TRBV11-3 | NA | TRBD1 | TGTGCCAGCAGCGAGAGAGGGACAGGGGAACAAGAGACCCAGTACTTC | CASSERGTGEQETQYF
TRBJ1-6 | TRBV7-8 | NA | NA | TGTGCCAGCAGCGAGGGATCCGGATCGAATTCACCCCTCCACTTT | CASSEGSGSNSPLHF
TRBJ2-5 | TRBV13 | once | NA | TGTGCCAGCAGCCCCCCAGGAGAGACCCAGTACTTC | CASSPPGETQYF
TRBJ1-2 | TRBV28 | once | NA | TGTGCCAGCAGCTTACGGACAGACTATGGCTACACCTTC | CASSLRTDYGYTF
TRBJ2-1 | TRBV3-1/TRBV3-2 | once | NA | TGTGCCAGCAGCCCCCGGGAGCACAATGAGCAGTTCTTC | CASSPREHNEQFF
TRBJ2-3 | TRBV6-2/TRBV6-3 | NA | NA | TGTGCCAGCAGTCTTCAGGGTTGGACAGATACGCAGTATTTT | CASSLQGWTDTQYF
TRBJ2-5 | TRBV6-2/TRBV6-3 | NA | TRBD2 | TGTGCCAGCAGTTACGGACTAGCGGATAAAGAGACCCAGTACTTC | CASSYGLADKETQYF
TRBJ1-2 | TRBV2 | NA | TRBD1 | TGTGCCAGCAGTGTTGGGACAGGGCGGTCTGGCTACACCTTC | CASSVGTGRSGYTF
TRBJ2-1 | TRBV2 | once | NA | TGTGCCAGCCGGCTAGCGCTAAATGAGCAGTTCTTC | CASRLALNEQFF
TRBJ1-1 | TRBV3-1/TRBV3-2 | NA | NA | TGTGCCAGCAGCCAAGGGACGGGGATGGGTGGCTTTGAAGCTTTCTTT | CASSQGTGMGGFEAFF
TRBJ2-1 | TRBV12-3/TRBV12-4 | NA | NA | TGTGCCAGCACCCAGCTAGCCTACAATGAGCAGTTCTTC | CASTQLAYNEQFF
TRBJ2-1 | TRBV5-1 | NA | NA | TGCGCCAGCAGCTTGATAAACAGTGAGCAGTTCTTC | CASSLINSEQFF
TRBJ1-5 | TRBV12-3/TRBV12-4 | NA | NA | TGTGCCAGCAGTTTACCGGGGGGGCCCCAGCATTTT | CASSLPGGPQHF
TRBJ2-1 | TRBV7-9 | NA | NA | TGTGCCAGCAGCCCTGTGGGCGATTCCTACAATGAGCAGTTCTTC | CASSPVGDSYNEQFF
TRBJ1-2 | TRBV9 | NA | TRBD1 | TGTGCCAGCAGCGCTGGACAGGGGAAGTATGGCTACACCTTC | CASSAGQGKYGYTF
TRBJ2-7 | TRBV7-6 | NA | TRBD2 | TGTGCCAGCAGCTTAACTAGCGGGAGGGCAGTAAACGAGCAGTACTTC | CASSLTSGRAVNEQYF
TRBJ2-4 | TRBV7-6 | NA | NA | TGTGCCAGCAGCCAATCCGCCAAAAACATTCAGTACTTC | CASSQSAKNIQYF
TRBJ1-1 | TRBV3-1/TRBV3-2 | NA | NA | TGTGCCAGCAGCCAAGATCGGCACAGGACGGAAGCTTTCTTT | CASSQDRHRTEAFF
TRBJ1-1 | TRBV7-2 | NA | NA | TGTGCCAGCAGCTTAGTAGCGCCCGGTGACGCAGGGAACACTGAAGCTTTCTTT | CASSLVAPGDAGNTEAFF
TRBJ1-4 | TRBV7-9 | NA | NA | TGTGCCAGCAGCATACGATGGAGTGAAAAACTGTTTTTT | CASSIRWSEKLFF
TRBJ1-1 | TRBV5-1 | few | TRBD1 | TGCGCCAGCAGCTTAACAGGGGCGAACACTGAAGCTTTCTTT | CASSLTGANTEAFF
TRBJ2-3 | TRBV27 | NA | TRBD2 | TGTGCCAGCAGTTCGGGTTTAGCGGGGGCCGCCGGAAAAACAGATACGCAGTATTTT | CASSSGLAGAAGKTDTQYF
TRBJ1-1 | TRBV3-1/TRBV3-2 | NA | NA | TGTGCCAGCAGCCAGAATTGGGCAGGCCCGACATCCCGGAACACTGAAGCTTTCTTT | CASSQNWAGPTSRNTEAFF
TRBJ1-4 | TRBV18 | few | NA | TGTGCCAGCTCACCAGAGGGCGGAAAACTGTTTTTT | CASSPEGGKLFF
TRBJ1-5 | TRBV18 | NA | NA | TGTGCCAGCTCACCAGGGAGGAGCAATCAGCCCCAGCATTTT | CASSPGRSNQPQHF